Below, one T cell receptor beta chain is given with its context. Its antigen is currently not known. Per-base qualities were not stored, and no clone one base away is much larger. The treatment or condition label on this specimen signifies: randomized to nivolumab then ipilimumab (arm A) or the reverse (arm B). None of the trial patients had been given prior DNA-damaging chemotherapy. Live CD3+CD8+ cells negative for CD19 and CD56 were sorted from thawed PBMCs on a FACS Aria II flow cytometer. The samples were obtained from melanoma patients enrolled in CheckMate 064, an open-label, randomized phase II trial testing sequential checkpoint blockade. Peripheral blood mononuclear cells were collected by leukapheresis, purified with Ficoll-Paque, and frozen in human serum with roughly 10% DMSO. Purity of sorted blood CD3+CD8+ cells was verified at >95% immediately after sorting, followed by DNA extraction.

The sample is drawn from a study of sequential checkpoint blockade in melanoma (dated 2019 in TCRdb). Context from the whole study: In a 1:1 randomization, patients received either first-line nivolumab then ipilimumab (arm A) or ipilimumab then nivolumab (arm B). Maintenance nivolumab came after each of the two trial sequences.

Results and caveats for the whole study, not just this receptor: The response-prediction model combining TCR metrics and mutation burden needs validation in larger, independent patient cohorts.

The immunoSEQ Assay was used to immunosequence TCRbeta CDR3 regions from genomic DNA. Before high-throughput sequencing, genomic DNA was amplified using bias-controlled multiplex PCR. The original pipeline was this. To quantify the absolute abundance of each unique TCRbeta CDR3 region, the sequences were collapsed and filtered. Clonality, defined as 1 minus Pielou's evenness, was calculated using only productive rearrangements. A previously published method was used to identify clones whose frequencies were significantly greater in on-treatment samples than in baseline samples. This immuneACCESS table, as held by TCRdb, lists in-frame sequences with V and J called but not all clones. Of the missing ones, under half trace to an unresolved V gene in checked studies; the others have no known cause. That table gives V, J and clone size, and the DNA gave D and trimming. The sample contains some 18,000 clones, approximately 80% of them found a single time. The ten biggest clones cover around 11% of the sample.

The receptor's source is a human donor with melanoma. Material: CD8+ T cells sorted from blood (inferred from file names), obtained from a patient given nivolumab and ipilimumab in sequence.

The CDR3 reads as follows: CASSSDRPTGELFF. The nucleotide sequence reads TGTGCCAGCAGCTCGGACAGACCCACCGGGGAGCTGTTTTTT. The chain is encoded by TRBV7-2 joined to TRBJ2-2, with TRBD1 as a weak D call on 6 bases. Trimming removed 4 bases from V and 4 bases from J, leaving 10 bases between the germline ends. The CDR3 goes from the cysteine to the phenylalanine over 14 residues. Just the 42-base CDR3 DNA is kept, in frame starting at base 1. CDR1 and CDR2 (SGHTA, FQGNSA) derive from the germline V gene. Joined to the reference TRBV7-2 and TRBJ2-2 proteins, this CDR3 gives the full variable domain: GAGVSQSPSNKVTEKGKDVELRCDPISGHTALYWYRQSLGQGLEFLIYFQGNSAPDKSGLPSDRFSAERTGGSVSTLTIQRTQQEDSAVYLCASSSDRPTGELFFGEGSRLTVL.